This T cell receptor beta chain was identified in a study of CD8+CD57+ T cells in acquired aplastic anemia. TCR beta VDJ and CDR3 were profiled, and genomic DNA was the template. TCRdb fed the reads into MiXCR, producing one record per CDR3 protein. Among 100,000 to 150,000 distinct CDR3 sequences, about 46% were seen once, and the ten largest hold 2% to 3%. Sequenced: sorted CD4+, CD8+, or CD8+CD57+ T cells (not recorded which) from PBMCs. The clonotype was recovered from a human donor in good health, serving as a control.

CDR3 nucleotide sequence: TGTGCCAGGAGGGCAGCATCTGGAAACACCATATATTTT. Translation gives CARRAASGNTIYF. The rearrangement uses TRBV2 and TRBJ1-3; D gene uncertain. V shed 9 bases and J shed 1 base, with 10 bases lying between them. Looked up from germline, CDR1 is SNHLY and CDR2 is FYNNEI. This CDR3 comprises 13 residues.